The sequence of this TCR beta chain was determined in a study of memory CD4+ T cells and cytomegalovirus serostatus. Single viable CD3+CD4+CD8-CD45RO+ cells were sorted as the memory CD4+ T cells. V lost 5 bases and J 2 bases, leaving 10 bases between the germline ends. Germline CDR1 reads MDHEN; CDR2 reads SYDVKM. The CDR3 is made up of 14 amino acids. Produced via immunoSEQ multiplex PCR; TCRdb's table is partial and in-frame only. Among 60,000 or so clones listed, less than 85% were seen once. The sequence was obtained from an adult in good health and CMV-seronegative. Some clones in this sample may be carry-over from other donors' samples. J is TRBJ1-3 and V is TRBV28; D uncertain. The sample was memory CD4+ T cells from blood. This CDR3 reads CASSQASPGNTIYF. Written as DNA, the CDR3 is TGTGCCAGCAGTCAGGCGTCTCCTGGAAACACCATATATTTT.